The 3 T cell receptor beta chains presented below share a single source sample, sequenced in a study of blood T cell repertoires in COVID-19. Sequencing was performed with immunoSEQ multiplex PCR; in TCRdb, only in-frame clones are kept and a portion is missing. The sample has 50,000 to 65,000 clones; 70% to 90% are singletons. The sequenced material came from peripheral blood. Receptors were obtained from a man aged 45-65 years with active COVID-19.

The chain recombines TRBV29-1 with TRBJ2-1; D may be TRBD1 (6 bases). Germline CDR1 reads SQVTM; CDR2 reads ANQGSEA. V gave up 7 bases and J gave up 4 bases, with 11 bases separating them. The CDR3 sequence is 12 residues long. The CDR3 loop reads CSAAGVYNEQFF. DNA for the CDR3: TGCAGCGCAGCAGGGGTTTACAATGAGCAGTTCTTC.

V and J are TRBV15 and TRBJ2-7; 8 nucleotides line up with TRBD1. This CDR3 has 15 amino acids. Trimming at V came to 1 base and at J to 3 bases, leaving 5 bases not matched to a gene. Per the germline V gene, CDR1 is LNHNV and CDR2 is YYDKDF (reference sequence). CDR3 sequence reads: CATSRATGADYEQYF. CDR3 nucleotide sequence: TGTGCCACCAGCAGAGCGACAGGGGCAGACTACGAGCAGTACTTC.

Only a few counts were recorded for this clone. J is TRBJ2-3 and V is TRBV4-1, with TRBD1 identical over 8 bases. V gave up 3 bases and J gave up 1 base; unmatched junction bases: 6. Germline CDR1 reads MGHRA; CDR2 reads YSYEKL. The CDR3 is 16 residues long. The CDR3 spells CASSHFDRGGTDTQYF. The CDR3 DNA is TGCGCCAGCAGCCACTTCGACAGGGGCGGCACAGATACGCAGTATTTT.